These 25 T cell receptor beta chains were sequenced from one sample in a study of cytomegalovirus exposure and HLA in healthy donors. Both 60 Vbeta primers and 13 Jbeta primers went into the PCR. Here immunoSEQ multiplex PCR was the method, and the copy in TCRdb shows in-frame clones only, minus some. Of around 200,000 clones listed, 75% to 85% are singletons. Material for sequencing was PBMCs. All receptors derive from a woman aged 45-65 years in good health and CMV-seronegative.

The V and J genes are TRBV28 and TRBJ1-2; D not resolved. Looked up from germline, CDR1 is MDHEN and CDR2 is SYDVKM. This CDR3 comprises 13 residues. Trimming pared 6 bases from V and 7 bases from J, leaving 15 bases between. This CDR3 reads CASSNPSLFGYTF. In DNA form, the CDR3 reads TGTGCCAGCAGCAATCCAAGCCTATTTGGCTACACCTTC.

The chain recombines TRBV28 with TRBJ1-2, with D unclear. Trimming took 5 bases from V and 6 from J, leaving 16 bases between them. Germline CDR1 reads MDHEN; CDR2 reads SYDVKM. The CDR3 contains 14 residues. Written as DNA, the CDR3 is TGTGCCAGCAGTGGCCCAGGAGGGCCCAATGGCTACACCTTC. It codes for CASSGPGGPNGYTF.

This clone came up once. The rearrangement links TRBV5-1 to TRBJ2-5; 8 bases match TRBD2. The J segment lost 1 base and the V segment lost 5 bases, leaving 7 bases of the junction unmatched. Germline V CDR1 and CDR2: SGHRS, YFSETQ. The CDR3 spans 15 residues. CDR3 protein: CASSIGRAPQETQYF. As DNA, the CDR3 is TGCGCCAGCAGTATCGGGAGGGCCCCCCAAGAGACCCAGTACTTC.

The V call is TRBV6-5, the J call TRBJ2-7, with a tentative D call TRBD2 (7 bases). The CDR3 runs 13 residues. Trimming removed 6 bases at V and 7 bases at J, with 16 bases between. Germline-derived CDR1 and CDR2 are MNHEY and SVGAGI. The CDR3 reads CASRLGGDGEQYF. The CDR3 DNA reads as TGTGCCAGCAGATTAGGGGGGGACGGGGAGCAGTACTTC.

The chain couples TRBV27 to TRBJ2-7, with 8 positions matching TRBD2. The length of the CDR3 is 14 residues. Trimming at V came to 4 bases and at J to 0 bases, leaving 2 bases not matched to a gene. Germline CDR1 and CDR2: MNHEY and SMNVEV (reference sequence). In DNA, the CDR3 is TGTGCCAGCAGTTCTACTAGCGGCTCCTACGAGCAGTACTTC. It encodes CASSSTSGSYEQYF.

The chain is built from TRBV4-1 and TRBJ2-7; 9 bases map to TRBD1. V was pared by 4 bases and J by 1 base, with 11 bases of the junction left unmatched. Germline V CDR1 and CDR2: MGHRA, YSYEKL. CDR3 length equals 17 residues. The CDR3 sequence: CASSPLLRDRDSYEQYF. CDR3 sequence (DNA): TGCGCCAGCAGCCCTCTTCTCAGGGACAGGGATTCCTACGAGCAGTACTTC.

The J gene is TRBJ1-1, the V gene TRBV6-5; tentatively, D is TRBD1 (6 bases). The germline V gene encodes CDR1 MNHEY and CDR2 SVGAGI. CDR3 length: 14 residues. With 3 bases removed from V and 4 bases from J, the gap between germline ends came to 12 bases. For the CDR3, the DNA is TGTGCCAGCAGTTATCGTACAGGGAGCACTGAAGCTTTCTTT. Protein: CASSYRTGSTEAFF.

The gene calls are TRBV19 and TRBJ1-6, with D possibly TRBD1 on 5 matching bases. CDR3 length: 13 amino acids. Deletions cut 2 bases from V and 8 bases from J, with 7 bases between. CDR1 LNHDA and CDR2 SQIVND come from the germline V gene (reference sequence). CDR3 sequence: CASSIRGDSPLHF. The DNA of the CDR3 is TGTGCCAGTAGTATAAGGGGTGATTCACCCCTCCACTTT.

V usage is TRBV28 and J usage is TRBJ2-7; 9 bases agree with TRBD2. The V gene's germline CDR1 is MDHEN and CDR2 SYDVKM. Germline trimming cut 4 bases from V and 6 bases from J; bases unmatched to any gene: 10. The CDR3 loop spans 15 amino acids. CDR3 sequence (DNA): TGTGCCAGCAGTTCCCCGGCTAGCGGGGCAGGCGAGCAGTACTTC. Translated: CASSSPASGAGEQYF.

The chain is built from TRBV6-1 and TRBJ1-5, with D unclear. CDR1 is MNHNS, CDR2 SASEGT, per germline. The V gene lost 8 bases and the J gene lost 2 bases, with 10 bases spanning the gap. This CDR3 region has 13 residues. The CDR3 coding sequence is TGTGCCAGCCGGACTTTGGGCAATCAGCCCCAGCATTTT. Translation: CASRTLGNQPQHF.

This rearrangement joins TRBV6-5 to TRBJ2-5, with TRBD1 matching over 8 bases. CDR3 length: 12 residues. Germline V gene sequence: CDR1 MNHEY, CDR2 SVGAGI. The V gene end was trimmed by 10 bases and the J gene end by 5 bases; junction bases not matched to a gene: 6. CDR3 protein: CATRQGRETQYF. CDR3 coding DNA: TGTGCCACCCGACAGGGGAGGGAGACCCAGTACTTC.

This clone has more than one count but fewer than ten. This chain joins TRBV7-8 and TRBJ2-7; TRBD1 is a possible D gene (5 bases). Germline V gene data show CDR1 as SGHVS and CDR2 as FQNEAQ. There are 13 residues in the CDR3. Trimming shortened V by 2 bases and J by 3 bases, and 8 bases separated the two germline ends. The CDR3 DNA reads as TGTGCCAGCAGCTTAATGGACATCTACGAGCAGTACTTC. Encoded protein: CASSLMDIYEQYF.

The rearrangement joins TRBV6-5 to TRBJ2-7, with D maybe TRBD1 (6 bases). Trimming shortened V by 2 bases and J by 0 bases, and 8 bases separated the two germline ends. This CDR3 has 14 residues. The germline V gene has CDR1 MNHEY and CDR2 SVGAGI. The CDR3: CASSYGQNSYEQYF. CDR3 DNA: TGTGCCAGCAGTTACGGACAGAACTCCTACGAGCAGTACTTC.

This chain connects TRBV27 to TRBJ2-3; D not resolved. The CDR3 spans 13 residues. In germline, CDR1 is MNHEY, CDR2 SMNVEV (reference sequence). Deletions cut 3 bases from V and 6 bases from J, with 10 bases between. For the CDR3, the DNA is TGTGCCAGCAGTTTTCAGGTCCCGGATACGCAGTATTTT. Amino acid sequence: CASSFQVPDTQYF.

This sequence joins TRBV4-2 and TRBJ1-5; TRBD1 agrees at 8 bases. J was trimmed by 7 bases and V by 3 bases; bases with no gene match: 11. The germline CDR1 and CDR2 sequences are LGHNA and YNFKEQ. The CDR3 loop spans 16 amino acids. The CDR3 protein is CASSHDRDRGVQPQHF. The CDR3 DNA reads as TGTGCCAGCAGCCATGATCGAGACAGGGGTGTCCAGCCCCAGCATTTT.

The genes are TRBV11-3 and TRBJ2-2; D possibly corresponds to TRBD1 (5 bases). The germline V and J ends were trimmed by 5 bases and 6 bases, with 13 bases remaining between them. CDR3 length: 14 residues. Germline loops: CDR1 SGHNT, CDR2 YENEEA. CDR3 sequence: CASSDRQSPGELFF. CDR3 in DNA: TGTGCCAGCAGCGATAGACAGTCCCCCGGGGAGCTGTTTTTT.

The rearrangement uses TRBV6-5 and TRBJ2-5, with a weak D call TRBD2 (5 bases). Matching the DNA end better, TRBJ2-7 makes the J call doubtful. The CDR3 totals 15 residues. Germline V gives CDR1 MNHEY, CDR2 SVGAGI. CDR3 bases: TGTGCCAGCAGTAGGCTGGGTAGCGAAGCCTACGAGCAGTACTTC. It specifies CASSRLGSEAYEQYF.

The gene calls are TRBV5-1 and TRBJ2-2; a weak D match, TRBD2 (6 bases). This CDR3 is built from 16 residues. V lost 4 bases, J lost 0 bases, and 13 bases lay in between. Looked up from germline, CDR1 is SGHRS and CDR2 is YFSETQ. CDR3 region: CASSGGLGTNTGELFF. The CDR3 DNA follows: TGCGCCAGCAGCGGGGGGTTAGGGACGAACACCGGGGAGCTGTTTTTT.

The chain couples TRBV15 to TRBJ2-5, with D possibly matching TRBD1 (5 bases). Between the trimmed V and J ends, which lost 3 bases and 4 bases, there was a span of 9 bases. Per the germline V gene, CDR1 is LNHNV and CDR2 is YYDKDF (reference sequence). CDR3 length: 13 amino acids. The CDR3 loop reads CATSRGPGETQYF. CDR3 DNA sequence: TGTGCCACCAGCAGGGGGCCAGGAGAGACCCAGTACTTC. Full variable domain (rest looked up from reference TRBV15 and TRBJ2-5): DAMVIQNPRYQVTQFGKPVTLSCSQTLNHNVMYWYQQKSSQAPKLLFHYYDKDFNNEADTPDNFQSRRPNTSFCFLDIRSPGLGDTAMYLCATSRGPGETQYFGPGTRLLVL.

The table lists this clone with a few counts. The genes are TRBV4-2 and TRBJ2-7; 10 nucleotides match TRBD1. V shed 0 bases, J shed 7 bases, and the junction held 6 bases outside the gene matches. This CDR3 has 15 amino acids. CDR1 LGHNA and CDR2 YNFKEQ come from the germline V gene. Written as DNA, the CDR3 is TGTGCCAGCAGCCAAGAGGGACAGGGGAGTAGGGAGCAGTACTTC. It specifies CASSQEGQGSREQYF.

This chain's CDR3 is CASSRGTTYEQYF. The CDR3 coding sequence is TGCGCCAGCAGCCGAGGGACTACCTACGAGCAGTACTTC. The rearrangement links TRBV4-3 to TRBJ2-7, with 7 bases fitting TRBD2. The CDR3 has 13 residues. With 4 bases clipped from V and 2 bases from J, the junction kept 2 bases outside the gene matches. CDR1 LGHNA and CDR2 YSLEER come from the germline V gene.

The CDR3 region is CASSITWTAEQYF. In DNA, the CDR3 is TGTGCCAGTAGTATTACCTGGACTGCCGAGCAGTACTTC. The chain links TRBV19 to TRBJ2-7; D is perhaps TRBD2 (5 bases). The V gene lost 3 bases and the J gene lost 6 bases, with 12 bases spanning the gap. CDR1 LNHDA and CDR2 SQIVND come from the germline V gene (reference sequence). This CDR3 is built from 13 residues.

This chain links TRBV4-3 with TRBJ2-1; 8 bases fit TRBD2. The trim removed 1 base at V and 7 bases at J, leaving 6 bases unmatched. The CDR3 contains 15 residues. In germline, CDR1 is LGHNA, CDR2 YSLEER. CDR3 bases: TGCGCCAGCAGCCAAGCTAGCGGGCAGTTTAATGAGCAGTTCTTC. This encodes CASSQASGQFNEQFF.

CDR3 bases: TGTGCCAGTAGCCAACATACAGGGGCGGGGACTGAAGCTTTCTTT. This gives the protein CASSQHTGAGTEAFF. The chain joins TRBV19 to TRBJ1-1; 7 bases line up with TRBD1. The CDR3 sequence is 15 residues long. The V segment lost 6 bases and the J segment 5 bases; nucleotides outside the gene matches: 12. CDR1 is LNHDA, CDR2 SQIVND, per germline (reference sequence). Supplemented by reference TRBV19 and TRBJ1-1, the full variable domain reads DGGITQSPKYLFRKEGQNVTLSCEQNLNHDAMYWYRQDPGQGLRLIYYSQIVNDFQKGDIAEGYSVSREKKESFPLTVTSAQKNPTAFYLCASSQHTGAGTEAFFGQGTRLTVV.

The rearrangement links TRBV18 to TRBJ2-7; 9 bases are a match to TRBD1. Losses at the gene ends were 3 bases for V and 9 bases for J; bases not matched to a gene: 12. CDR3 length: 15 amino acids. Germline V gene data show CDR1 as KGHSH and CDR2 as LQKENI. The CDR3 here is CASSPAGQGPSVQYF. The CDR3 bases are TGTGCCAGCTCACCCGCGGGACAGGGACCGTCTGTGCAGTACTTC.